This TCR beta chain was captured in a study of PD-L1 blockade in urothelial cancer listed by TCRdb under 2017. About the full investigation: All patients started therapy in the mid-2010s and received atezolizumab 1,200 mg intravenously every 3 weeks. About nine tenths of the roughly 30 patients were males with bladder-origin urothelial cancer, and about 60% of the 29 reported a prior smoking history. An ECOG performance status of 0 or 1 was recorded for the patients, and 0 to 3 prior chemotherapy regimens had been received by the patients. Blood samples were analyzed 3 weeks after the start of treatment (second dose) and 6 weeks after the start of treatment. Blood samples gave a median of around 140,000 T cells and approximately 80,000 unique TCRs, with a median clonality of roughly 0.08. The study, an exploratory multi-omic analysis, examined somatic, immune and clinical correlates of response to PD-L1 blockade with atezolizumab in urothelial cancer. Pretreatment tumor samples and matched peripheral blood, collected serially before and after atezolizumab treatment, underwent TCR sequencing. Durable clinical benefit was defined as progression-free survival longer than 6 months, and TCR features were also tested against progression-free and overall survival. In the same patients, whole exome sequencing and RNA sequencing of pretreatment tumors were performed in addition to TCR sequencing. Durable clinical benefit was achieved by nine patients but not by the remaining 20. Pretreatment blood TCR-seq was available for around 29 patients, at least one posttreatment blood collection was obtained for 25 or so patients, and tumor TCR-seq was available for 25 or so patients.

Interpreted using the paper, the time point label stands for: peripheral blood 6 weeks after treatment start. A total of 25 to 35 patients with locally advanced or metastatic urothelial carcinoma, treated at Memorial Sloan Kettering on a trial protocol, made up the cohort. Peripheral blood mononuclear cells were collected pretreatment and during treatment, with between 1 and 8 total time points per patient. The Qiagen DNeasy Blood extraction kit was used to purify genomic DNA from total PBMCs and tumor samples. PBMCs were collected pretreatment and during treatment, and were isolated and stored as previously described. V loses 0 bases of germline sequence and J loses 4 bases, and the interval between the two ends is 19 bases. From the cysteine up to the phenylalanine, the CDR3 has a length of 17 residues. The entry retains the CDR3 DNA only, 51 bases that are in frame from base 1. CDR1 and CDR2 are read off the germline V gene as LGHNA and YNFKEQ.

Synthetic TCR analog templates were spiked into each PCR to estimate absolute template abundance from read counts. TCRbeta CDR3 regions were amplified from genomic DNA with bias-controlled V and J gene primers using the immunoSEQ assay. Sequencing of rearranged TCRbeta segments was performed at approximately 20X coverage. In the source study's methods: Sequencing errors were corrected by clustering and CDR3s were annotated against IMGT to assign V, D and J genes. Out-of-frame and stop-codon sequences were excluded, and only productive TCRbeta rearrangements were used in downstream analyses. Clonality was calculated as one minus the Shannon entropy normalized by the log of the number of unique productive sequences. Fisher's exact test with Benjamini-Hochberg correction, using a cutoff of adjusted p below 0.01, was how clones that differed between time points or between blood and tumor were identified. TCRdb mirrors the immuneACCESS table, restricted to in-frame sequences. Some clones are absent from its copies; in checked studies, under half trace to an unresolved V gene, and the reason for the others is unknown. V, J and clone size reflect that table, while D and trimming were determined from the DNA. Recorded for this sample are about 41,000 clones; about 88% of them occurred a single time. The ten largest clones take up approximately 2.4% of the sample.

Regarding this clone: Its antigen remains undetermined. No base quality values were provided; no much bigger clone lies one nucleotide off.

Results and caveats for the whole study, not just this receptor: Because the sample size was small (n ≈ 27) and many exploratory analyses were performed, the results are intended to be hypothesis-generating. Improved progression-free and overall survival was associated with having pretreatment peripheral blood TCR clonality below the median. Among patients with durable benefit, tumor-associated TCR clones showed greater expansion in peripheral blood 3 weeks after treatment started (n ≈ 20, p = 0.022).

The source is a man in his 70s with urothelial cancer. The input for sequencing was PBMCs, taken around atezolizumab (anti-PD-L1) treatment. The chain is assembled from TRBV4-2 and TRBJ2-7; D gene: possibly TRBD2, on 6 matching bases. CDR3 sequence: CASSQDYWGEGRYEQYF. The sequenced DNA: TGTGCCAGCAGCCAAGATTATTGGGGGGAAGGGAGGTACGAGCAGTACTTC.